This T cell receptor beta chain came from a study of OX40 agonist ivuxolimab in advanced cancers. Overall study results and limits: What antigens the expanded peripheral T cells recognized was never established.

CDR3 size: 16 residues. From germline, CDR1 is SGHRS and CDR2 YFSETQ. V lost 0 bases to trimming and J lost 0 bases; unmatched junction nucleotides: 3. Profiling relied on immunoSEQ multiplex PCR, and the TCRdb table lists in-frame clones only, not all of them. The sample has 45,000 to 60,000 clones; roughly nine tenths are singletons. On this clone: The antigen remains unidentified.

This chain connects TRBV5-1 to TRBJ2-3, with 8 bases fitting TRBD2. The material was CD4+ or CD8+ T cells sorted from blood, obtained in a trial of the OX40 agonist ivuxolimab. This sequence was found in an adult with an advanced solid tumor such as melanoma, head and neck, liver or kidney cancer. CDR3 in DNA: TGCGCCAGCAGCTTGGTGGCTAGCGGGAGCACAGATACGCAGTATTTT. Amino acids: CASSLVASGSTDTQYF.